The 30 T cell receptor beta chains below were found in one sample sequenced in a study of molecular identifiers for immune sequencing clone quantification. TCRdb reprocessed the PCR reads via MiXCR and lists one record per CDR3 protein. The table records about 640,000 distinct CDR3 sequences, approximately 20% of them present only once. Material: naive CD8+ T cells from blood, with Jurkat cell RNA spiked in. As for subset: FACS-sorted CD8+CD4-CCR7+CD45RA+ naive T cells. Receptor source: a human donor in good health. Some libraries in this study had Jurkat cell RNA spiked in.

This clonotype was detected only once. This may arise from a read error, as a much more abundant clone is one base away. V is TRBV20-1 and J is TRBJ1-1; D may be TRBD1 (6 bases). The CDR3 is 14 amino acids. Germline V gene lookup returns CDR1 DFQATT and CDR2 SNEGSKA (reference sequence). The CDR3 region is CSATGQTGNTETFF. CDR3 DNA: TGCAGTGCTACCGGACAAACAGGGAACACTGAAACTTTCTTT.

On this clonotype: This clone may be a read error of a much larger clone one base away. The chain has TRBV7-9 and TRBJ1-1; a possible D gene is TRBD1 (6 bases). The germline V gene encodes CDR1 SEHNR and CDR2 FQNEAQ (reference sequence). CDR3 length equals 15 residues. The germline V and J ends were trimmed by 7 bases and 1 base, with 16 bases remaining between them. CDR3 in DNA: TGTGCCAGCACCCGGGCAAGGGGGAAGAACACTGAAGCTTTCTTT. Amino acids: CASTRARGKNTEAFF.

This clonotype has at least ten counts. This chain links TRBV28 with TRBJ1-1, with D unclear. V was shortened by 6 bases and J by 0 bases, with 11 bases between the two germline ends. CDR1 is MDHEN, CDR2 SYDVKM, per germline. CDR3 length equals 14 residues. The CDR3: CASRNSYLNTEAFF. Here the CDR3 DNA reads TGTGCCAGCAGAAACAGTTATTTGAACACTGAAGCTTTCTTT.

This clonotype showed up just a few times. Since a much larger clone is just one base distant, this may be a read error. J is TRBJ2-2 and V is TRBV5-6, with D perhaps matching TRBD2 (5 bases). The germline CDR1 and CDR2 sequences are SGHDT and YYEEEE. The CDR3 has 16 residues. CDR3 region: CASSLEVRPNTGELSF. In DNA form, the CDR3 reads TGTGCCAGCAGCTTGGAGGTCAGGCCGAACACCGGGGAGCTGTCTTTT.

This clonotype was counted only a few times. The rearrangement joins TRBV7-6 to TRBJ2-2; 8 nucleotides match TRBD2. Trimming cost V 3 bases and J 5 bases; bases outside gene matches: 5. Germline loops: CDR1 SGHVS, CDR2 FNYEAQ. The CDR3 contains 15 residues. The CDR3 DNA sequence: TGTGCCAGCAGCTTCGGGGGGGGATCTACCGGGGAGCTGTTTTTT. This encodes CASSFGGGSTGELFF.

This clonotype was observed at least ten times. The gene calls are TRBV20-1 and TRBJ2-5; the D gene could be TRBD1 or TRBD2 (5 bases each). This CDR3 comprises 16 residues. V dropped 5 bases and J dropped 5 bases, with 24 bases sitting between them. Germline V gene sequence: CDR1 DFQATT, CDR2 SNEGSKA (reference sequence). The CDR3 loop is CSADSHRVGEFETQYF. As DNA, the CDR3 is TGCAGTGCTGACTCACACCGGGTAGGGGAGTTCGAGACCCAGTACTTC.

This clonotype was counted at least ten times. CDR3 nucleotides: TGTGCCACCGGGTATCCCTACGAGCAGTACTTC. Its protein product is CATGYPYEQYF. The V gene is TRBV6-2 or TRBV6-3, the J gene TRBJ2-7; no clear D gene. Germline V CDR1 and CDR2: MNHEY, SVGEGT. The V end lost 10 bases, the J end lost 2 bases, and 9 bases lay between the germline ends. This CDR3 spans 11 amino acids.

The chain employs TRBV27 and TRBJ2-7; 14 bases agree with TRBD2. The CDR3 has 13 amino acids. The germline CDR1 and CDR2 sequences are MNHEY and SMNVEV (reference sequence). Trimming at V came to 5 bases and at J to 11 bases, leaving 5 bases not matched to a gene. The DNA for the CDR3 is TGTGCCAGCAGTACCCCGGGACTAGCGGGAGAGTACTTC. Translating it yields CASSTPGLAGEYF.

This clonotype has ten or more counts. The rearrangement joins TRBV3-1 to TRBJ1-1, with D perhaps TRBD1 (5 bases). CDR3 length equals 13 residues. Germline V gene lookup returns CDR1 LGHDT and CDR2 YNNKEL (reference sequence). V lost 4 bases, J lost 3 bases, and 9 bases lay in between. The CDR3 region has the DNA TGTGCCAGCAGCCTAGGACATGACACTGAAGCTTTCTTT. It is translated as CASSLGHDTEAFF.

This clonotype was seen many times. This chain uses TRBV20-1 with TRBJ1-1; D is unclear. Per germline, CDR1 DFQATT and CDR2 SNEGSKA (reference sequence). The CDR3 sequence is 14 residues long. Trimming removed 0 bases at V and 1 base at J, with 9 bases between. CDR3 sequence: CSARDFHSNTEAFF. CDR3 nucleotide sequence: TGCAGTGCTAGAGATTTCCACTCGAACACTGAAGCTTTCTTT.

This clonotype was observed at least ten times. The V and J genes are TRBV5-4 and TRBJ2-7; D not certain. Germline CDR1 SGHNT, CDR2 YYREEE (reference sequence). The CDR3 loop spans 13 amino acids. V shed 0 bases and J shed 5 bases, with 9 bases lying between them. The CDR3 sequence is CASSLGHGNEQYF. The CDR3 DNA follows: TGTGCCAGCAGCTTGGGACATGGAAACGAGCAGTACTTC.

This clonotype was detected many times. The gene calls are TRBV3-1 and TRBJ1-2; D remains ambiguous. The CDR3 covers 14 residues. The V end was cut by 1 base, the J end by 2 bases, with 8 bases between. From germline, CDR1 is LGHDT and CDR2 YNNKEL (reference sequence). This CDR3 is CASSQGGSNYGYTF. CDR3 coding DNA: TGTGCCAGCAGCCAAGGGGGATCCAACTATGGCTACACCTTC.

The CDR3 DNA reads TGCGCCAGCAGCCAAGACGACAGGGGGCTAACGAACACCGGGGAGCTGTTTTTT. Protein product: CASSQDDRGLTNTGELFF. V usage is TRBV4-3 and J usage is TRBJ2-2, with 10 bases matching TRBD1. With 0 bases clipped from V and 0 bases from J, the junction kept 4 bases outside the gene matches. The length of the CDR3 is 18 residues. Germline V gene sequence: CDR1 LGHNA, CDR2 YSLEER.

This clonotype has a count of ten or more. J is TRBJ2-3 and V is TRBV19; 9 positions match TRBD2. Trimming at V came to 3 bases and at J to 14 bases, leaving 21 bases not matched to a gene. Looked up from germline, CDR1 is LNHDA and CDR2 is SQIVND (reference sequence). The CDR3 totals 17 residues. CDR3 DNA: TGTGCCAGTAGTATTCCCCTCTCGGGCAGCGGGGGGCCGGAAACGTATTTT. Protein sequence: CASSIPLSGSGGPETYF.

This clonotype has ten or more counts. CDR3: CASSIAGLNTGELFF. Written as DNA, the CDR3 is TGTGCCAGTAGTATAGCCGGGCTCAACACCGGGGAGCTGTTTTTT. The chain links TRBV19 to TRBJ2-2; no clear D. Trimming took 1 base from V and 2 from J, leaving 8 bases between them. Looked up from germline, CDR1 is LNHDA and CDR2 is SQIVND (reference sequence). The CDR3 totals 15 residues.

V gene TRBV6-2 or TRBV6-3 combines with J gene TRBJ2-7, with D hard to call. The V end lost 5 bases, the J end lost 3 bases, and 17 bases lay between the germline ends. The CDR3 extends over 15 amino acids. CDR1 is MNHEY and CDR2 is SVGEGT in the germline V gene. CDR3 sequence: CASSLESLSYYEQYF. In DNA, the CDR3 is TGTGCCAGCAGTCTGGAATCCCTTTCGTACTACGAGCAGTACTTC.

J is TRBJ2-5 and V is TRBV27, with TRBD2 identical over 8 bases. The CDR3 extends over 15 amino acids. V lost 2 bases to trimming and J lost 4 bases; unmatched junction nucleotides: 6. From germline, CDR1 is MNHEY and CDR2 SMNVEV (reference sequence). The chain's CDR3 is CASSLVAGGRETQYF. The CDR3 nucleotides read TGTGCCAGCAGTTTAGTGGCGGGGGGCCGAGAGACCCAGTACTTC.

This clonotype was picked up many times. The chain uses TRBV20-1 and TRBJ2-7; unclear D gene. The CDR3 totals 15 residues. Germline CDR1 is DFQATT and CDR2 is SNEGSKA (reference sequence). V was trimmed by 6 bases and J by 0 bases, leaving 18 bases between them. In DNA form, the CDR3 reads TGCAGTGCCATCAACTCCCGAGATTCCTCCTACGAGCAGTACTTC. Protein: CSAINSRDSSYEQYF.

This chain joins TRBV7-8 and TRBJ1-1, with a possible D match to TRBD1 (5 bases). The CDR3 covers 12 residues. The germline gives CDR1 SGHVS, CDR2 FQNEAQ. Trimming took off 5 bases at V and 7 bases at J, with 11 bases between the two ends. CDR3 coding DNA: TGTGCCAGCAGCCCCGGGGGGGTTGAAGCTTTCTTT. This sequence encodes CASSPGGVEAFF.

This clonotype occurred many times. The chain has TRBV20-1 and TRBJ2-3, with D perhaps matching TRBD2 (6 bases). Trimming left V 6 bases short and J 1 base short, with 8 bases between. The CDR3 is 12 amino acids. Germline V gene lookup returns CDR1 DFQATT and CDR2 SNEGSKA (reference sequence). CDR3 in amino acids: CSAGTGTDTQYF. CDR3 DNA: TGCAGTGCAGGGACTGGCACAGATACGCAGTATTTT.

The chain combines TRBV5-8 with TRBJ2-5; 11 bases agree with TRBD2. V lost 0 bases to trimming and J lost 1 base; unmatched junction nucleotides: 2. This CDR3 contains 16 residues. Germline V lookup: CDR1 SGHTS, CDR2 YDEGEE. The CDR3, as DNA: TGTGCCAGCAGCTTGGGGCTAGCGGGGGGCCAAGAGACCCAGTACTTC. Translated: CASSLGLAGGQETQYF. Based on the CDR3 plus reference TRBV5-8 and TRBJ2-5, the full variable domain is EAGVTQSPTHLIKTRGQQATLRCSPISGHTSVYWYQQALGLGLQFLLWYDEGEERNRGNFPPRFSGRQFPNYSSELNVNALELEDSALYLCASSLGLAGGQETQYFGPGTRLLVL.

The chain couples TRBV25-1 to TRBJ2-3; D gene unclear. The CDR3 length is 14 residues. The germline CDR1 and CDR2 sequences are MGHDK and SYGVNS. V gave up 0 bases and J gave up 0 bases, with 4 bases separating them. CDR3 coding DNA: TGTGCCAGCAGTGAATATAGAAGCACAGATACGCAGTATTTT. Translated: CASSEYRSTDTQYF.

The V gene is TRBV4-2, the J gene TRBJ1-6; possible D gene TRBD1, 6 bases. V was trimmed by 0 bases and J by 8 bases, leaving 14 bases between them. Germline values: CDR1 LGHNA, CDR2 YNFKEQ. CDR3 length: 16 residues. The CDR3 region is CASSQDGQGTDSPLHF. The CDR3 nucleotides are TGTGCCAGCAGCCAAGATGGGCAGGGGACGGATTCACCCCTCCACTTT.

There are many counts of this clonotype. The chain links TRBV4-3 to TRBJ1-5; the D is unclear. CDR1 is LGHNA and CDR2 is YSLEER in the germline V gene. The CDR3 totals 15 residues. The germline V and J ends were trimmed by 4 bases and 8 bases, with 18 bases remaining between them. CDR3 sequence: CASSRSATAGEPQHF. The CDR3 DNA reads TGCGCCAGCAGCCGCAGTGCGACGGCGGGTGAGCCCCAGCATTTT.

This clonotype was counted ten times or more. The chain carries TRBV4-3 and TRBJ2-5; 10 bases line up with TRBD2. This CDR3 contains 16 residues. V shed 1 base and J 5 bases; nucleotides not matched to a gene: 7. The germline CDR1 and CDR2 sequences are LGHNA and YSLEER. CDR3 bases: TGCGCCAGCAGCCAAGCCGGGACTAGCGCGCTTGAGACCCAGTACTTC. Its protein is CASSQAGTSALETQYF.

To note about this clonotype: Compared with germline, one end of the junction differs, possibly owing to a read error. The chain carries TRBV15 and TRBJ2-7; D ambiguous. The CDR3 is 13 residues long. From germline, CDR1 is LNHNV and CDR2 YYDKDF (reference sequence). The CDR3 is CAASRVTAGEQYF. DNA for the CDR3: TGTGCCGCCAGCAGAGTAACAGCCGGCGAGCAGTACTTC.

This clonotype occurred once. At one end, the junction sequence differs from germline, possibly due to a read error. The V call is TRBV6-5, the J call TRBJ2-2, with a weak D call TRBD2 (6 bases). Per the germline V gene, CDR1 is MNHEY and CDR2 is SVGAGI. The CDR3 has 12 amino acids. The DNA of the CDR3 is TGTGCCAGCAGTTTAGGGGTCGGGGGGCTGTTTTTT. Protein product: CASSLGVGGLFF.

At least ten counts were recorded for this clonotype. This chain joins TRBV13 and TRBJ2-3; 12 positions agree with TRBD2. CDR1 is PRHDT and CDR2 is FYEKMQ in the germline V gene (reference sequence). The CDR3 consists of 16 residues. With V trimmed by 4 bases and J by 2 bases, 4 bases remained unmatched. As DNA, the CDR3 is TGTGCCAGCAGCTCAAGACTAGCGGGGGTCACAGATACGCAGTATTTT. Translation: CASSSRLAGVTDTQYF. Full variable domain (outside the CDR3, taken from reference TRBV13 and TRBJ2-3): AAGVIQSPRHLIKEKRETATLKCYPIPRHDTVYWYQQGPGQDPQFLISFYEKMQSDKGSIPDRFSAQQFSDYHSELNMSSLELGDSALYFCASSSRLAGVTDTQYFGPGTRLTVL.

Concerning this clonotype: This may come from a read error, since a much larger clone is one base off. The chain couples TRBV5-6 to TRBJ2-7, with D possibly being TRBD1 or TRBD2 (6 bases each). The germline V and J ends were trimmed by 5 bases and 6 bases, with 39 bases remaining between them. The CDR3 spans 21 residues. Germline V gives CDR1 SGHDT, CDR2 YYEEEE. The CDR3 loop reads CASSDPGTWSRDLTSWCEQYF. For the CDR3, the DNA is TGTGCCAGCAGTGATCCCGGGACATGGTCCAGGGATCTTACTAGCTGGTGCGAGCAGTACTTC.

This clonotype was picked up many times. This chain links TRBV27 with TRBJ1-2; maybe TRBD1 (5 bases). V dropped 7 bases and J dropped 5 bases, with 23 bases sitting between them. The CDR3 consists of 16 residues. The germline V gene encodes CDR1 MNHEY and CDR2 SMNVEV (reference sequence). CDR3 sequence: CASTLNGGSLKYGYTF. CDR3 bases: TGTGCCAGCACGTTAAATGGGGGAAGTCTTAAATATGGCTACACCTTC.